Below, one TCR beta chain is given with its context. The data originate from a study of CD8 T cells in Susac syndrome. Looking at the study overall: Patients with Susac syndrome had blood drawn and were at that point therapy-naive, on corticosteroids, or on intravenous immunoglobulin alone.

Random hexamers served to reverse transcribe roughly 0.5 to 1 ug RNA. A single record per CDR3 protein comes from TCRdb applying MiXCR to the immunoSEQ multiplex PCR reads. The sample carries tens of thousands of distinct CDR3 sequences, 93% recorded once. Sequencing was performed on CD4+ T cells from PBMCs. The clonotype was recovered from a human donor with Susac syndrome.

The CDR3 protein is CASSQGFHGEQYF. The CDR3 DNA sequence: TGTGCCAGCAGCCAAGGGTTCCACGGGGAGCAGTACTTC. The V and J genes are TRBV3-1 and TRBJ2-7; D unclear. The germline V and J ends were trimmed by 1 base and 7 bases, with 11 bases remaining between them. CDR1 and CDR2 from the germline V gene are LGHDT and YNNKEL (reference sequence). This CDR3 comprises 13 residues.